This passage covers 23 T cell receptor beta chains from one sample sequenced in a study of vaccination effects on CD4 cells after COVID-19. TCRdb's table, derived via immunoSEQ multiplex PCR, lists solely in-frame clones and lacks some. The sample has tens of thousands of clones, approximately 70% seen once. Antigen-specific CD4+ T cells were first expanded with viral peptide pools by the ViraFEST assay and only then sequenced. Following 10 days of culture, CD4+ T cells were isolated. Among the vaccine recipients, none had a prior SARS-CoV-2 infection, and nucleocapsid antibodies were negative. Their antigens remain unidentified. The sequenced sample was CD4+ T cells from PBMCs cultured with HCoV-OC43 spike peptides, obtained before COVID-19 vaccination. The subset denotes: HCoV-OC43 spike overlapping peptide pool stimulation. These receptor sequences come from a human donor who received a COVID-19 vaccine.

The J gene is TRBJ2-1, the V gene TRBV6-5; 9 nucleotides line up with TRBD2. The CDR3 contains 15 residues. The germline V gene encodes CDR1 MNHEY and CDR2 SVGAGI. V was clipped by 5 bases and J by 7 bases; unmatched bases: 9. CDR3 in DNA: TGTGCCAGCAGTCGGGCGGGGGGGCAGGGAAATGAGCAGTTCTTC. This gives the protein CASSRAGGQGNEQFF.

The chain employs TRBV28 and TRBJ1-1, with D uncertain. This CDR3 spans 14 amino acids. V lost 6 bases and J lost 6, with 17 bases in between. CDR1 MDHEN and CDR2 SYDVKM come from the germline V gene. DNA for the CDR3: TGTGCCAGCAGGCAAAGGGTAGTCAACGCTGAAGCTTTCTTT. Its protein product is CASRQRVVNAEAFF.

This clone has a handful of counts. The chain employs TRBV5-1 and TRBJ2-2; 8 nucleotides match TRBD1. CDR3 size: 15 residues. With 0 bases clipped from V and 7 bases from J, the junction kept 5 bases outside the gene matches. Germline V gene data show CDR1 as SGHRS and CDR2 as YFSETQ. The CDR3 loop is CASSLGRGQGGELFF. The CDR3, as DNA: TGCGCCAGCAGCTTGGGCAGGGGGCAAGGCGGGGAGCTGTTTTTT.

The V gene is TRBV6-5, the J gene TRBJ1-1; D not certain. V was pared by 6 bases and J by 0 bases, with 8 bases between. This CDR3 spans 13 amino acids. Looked up from germline, CDR1 is MNHEY and CDR2 is SVGAGI. This chain's CDR3 is CASRRPLNTEAFF. CDR3 DNA: TGTGCCAGCAGAAGACCTTTGAACACTGAAGCTTTCTTT.

The genes are TRBV2 and TRBJ1-1, with D unclear. This CDR3 is 16 amino acids long. CDR1 and CDR2 from the germline V gene are SNHLY and FYNNEI. V was trimmed by 6 bases and J by 1 base, leaving 18 bases between them. In DNA, the CDR3 is TGTGCCAGCAGAAAAGGCCCAATGCGTCCGAACACTGAAGCTTTCTTT. Protein sequence: CASRKGPMRPNTEAFF.

The chain carries TRBV5-1 and TRBJ2-1; TRBD1 matches 7 bases. Germline V gene sequence: CDR1 SGHRS, CDR2 YFSETQ. The V gene end was trimmed by 5 bases and the J gene end by 3 bases; junction bases not matched to a gene: 5. The CDR3 spans 14 residues. The DNA for the CDR3 is TGCGCCAGCAGAGAACGACAGGGCTACAATGAGCAGTTCTTC. This codes for CASRERQGYNEQFF.

This chain uses TRBV30 with TRBJ1-3; the D is unclear. Trimming left V 3 bases short and J 3 bases short, with 15 bases between. From germline, CDR1 is GTSNPN and CDR2 SVGIG (reference sequence). This CDR3 is built from 15 residues. In DNA, the CDR3 is TGTGCCTGGAGATCCCCCGCACGGATTGGAAACACCATATATTTT. Protein product: CAWRSPARIGNTIYF.

The V and J genes are TRBV4-1 and TRBJ2-3; TRBD2 agrees at 12 bases. The CDR3 extends over 16 amino acids. V lost 4 bases to trimming and J lost 3 bases; unmatched junction nucleotides: 5. CDR1 MGHRA and CDR2 YSYEKL come from the germline V gene. The CDR3: CASSRRTSGATDTQYF. In DNA, the CDR3 is TGCGCCAGCAGCCGTCGGACTAGCGGGGCTACAGATACGCAGTATTTT.

The chain uses TRBV18 and TRBJ1-2; the D gene is possibly TRBD1 (5 bases). The CDR3 contains 14 residues. Germline CDR1 and CDR2: KGHSH and LQKENI. Between the trimmed V and J ends, which lost 2 bases and 3 bases, there was a span of 10 bases. CDR3: CASSPRDRYYGYTF. CDR3 DNA: TGTGCCAGCTCACCAAGGGACCGATACTATGGCTACACCTTC.

V usage is TRBV19 and J usage is TRBJ2-1, with D possibly being TRBD1 (5 bases). The germline V and J ends were trimmed by 3 bases and 0 bases, with 18 bases remaining between them. The germline gives CDR1 LNHDA, CDR2 SQIVND (reference sequence). The CDR3 has 18 amino acids. The CDR3 DNA sequence: TGTGCCAGTAGTATCGGTTATAAAGGGGCCCTCTCCTACAATGAGCAGTTCTTC. The encoded protein is CASSIGYKGALSYNEQFF.

The chain uses TRBV6-5 and TRBJ2-5, with D possibly being TRBD1 or TRBD2 (6 bases each). Trimming took 6 bases from V and 5 from J, leaving 16 bases between them. The CDR3 is 14 amino acids. Germline assignment: CDR1 MNHEY and CDR2 SVGAGI. The CDR3 protein is CASRGGPDDETQYF. The DNA of the CDR3 is TGTGCCAGCAGGGGGGGCCCAGACGACGAGACCCAGTACTTC.

The V gene is TRBV6-5, the J gene TRBJ2-1; possible D gene TRBD1, 5 bases. The germline V gene encodes CDR1 MNHEY and CDR2 SVGAGI. This CDR3 spans 13 amino acids. V was trimmed by 9 bases and J by 4 bases, leaving 13 bases between them. The CDR3 DNA is TGTGCCAGTACCCCAGGGAATTACAATGAGCAGTTCTTC. This gives the protein CASTPGNYNEQFF.

V gene TRBV11-1 combines with J gene TRBJ1-1, with D perhaps matching TRBD1 (5 bases). Germline loops: CDR1 SGHAT, CDR2 FQDESV (reference sequence). The V end was cut by 3 bases, the J end by 1 base, with 15 bases between. CDR3 length: 16 amino acids. The CDR3 nucleotides read TGTGCCAGCAGCTTCGGTCAGGGAAGAGGGAACACTGAAGCTTTCTTT. This translates into CASSFGQGRGNTEAFF.

The V gene is TRBV9, the J gene TRBJ1-4, with no clear D. The CDR3 is 15 residues long. V was clipped by 4 bases and J by 4 bases, with 14 bases between them. Germline values: CDR1 SGDLS, CDR2 YYNGEE. CDR3 amino acids: CASSPSRRGNEKLFF. CDR3 nucleotide sequence: TGTGCCAGCAGCCCCTCCCGGCGGGGTAATGAAAAACTGTTTTTT.

The chain couples TRBV6-6 to TRBJ1-3, with D hard to call. CDR3 length: 15 amino acids. Trimming removed 5 bases from V and 0 bases from J, with 11 bases in between. Germline CDR1 and CDR2: MNHNY and SVGAGI (reference sequence). CDR3 nucleotide sequence: TGTGCCAGCAGTAGCCTACAGAGCTCTGGAAACACCATATATTTT. Translation: CASSSLQSSGNTIYF.

V usage is TRBV9 and J usage is TRBJ2-7, with 7 bases that match TRBD2. CDR1 and CDR2 from the germline V gene are SGDLS and YYNGEE. CDR3 length: 15 amino acids. The DNA of the CDR3 is TGTGCCAGCAGCGCTCGGACTAGTTGTCGAGTCTTCCGTGGGGTC. The encoded protein is CASSARTSCRVFRGV.

The genes are TRBV5-1 and TRBJ1-5; D might be TRBD1 (6 bases). This CDR3 has 13 residues. V was clipped by 0 bases and J by 7 bases, with 8 bases between them. Looked up from germline, CDR1 is SGHRS and CDR2 is YFSETQ. CDR3 residues: CASSLGGPQPQHF. The CDR3 nucleotides read TGCGCCAGCAGCTTGGGGGGGCCGCAGCCCCAGCATTTT. The whole variable domain, remainder taken from reference TRBV5-1 and TRBJ1-5, is KAGVTQTPRYLIKTRGQQVTLSCSPISGHRSVSWYQQTPGQGLQFLFEYFSETQRNKGNFPGRFSGRQFSNSRSEMNVSTLELGDSALYLCASSLGGPQPQHFGDGTRLSIL.

The rearrangement uses TRBV14 and TRBJ2-2; no definite D call. Trimming removed 5 bases at V and 6 bases at J, with 7 bases between. CDR1 is SGHDN, CDR2 FVKESK, per germline. CDR3 length equals 12 residues. In DNA form, the CDR3 reads TGTGCCAGCAGCTTTGGGCCCGGGGAGCTGTTTTTT. Its translation: CASSFGPGELFF.

The CDR3 loop is CASSLIQQETQYF. The CDR3 bases are TGTGCCAGCAGCCTGATCCAGCAAGAGACCCAGTACTTC. The rearrangement links TRBV6-5 to TRBJ2-5; D call uncertain. The CDR3 totals 13 residues. The germline CDR1 and CDR2 sequences are MNHEY and SVGAGI. V was pared by 6 bases and J by 2 bases, with 10 bases between.

This rearrangement joins TRBV3-1 (or the pseudogene TRBV3-2) to TRBJ2-5, with TRBD2 matching 14 bases. V gave up 4 bases and J gave up 3 bases; unmatched junction bases: 7. Germline assignment: CDR1 LGHDT and CDR2 YNNKEL (reference sequence). The CDR3 has 17 residues. The CDR3 is CASSRLPTSGGEETQYF. The DNA of the CDR3 is TGTGCCAGCAGCCGCCTACCGACTAGCGGGGGGGAAGAGACCCAGTACTTC.

This clone was counted between two and nine times. V is TRBV10-2 and J is TRBJ1-5, with D possibly being TRBD1 (5 bases). Germline loops: CDR1 WSHSY, CDR2 SAAADI. This CDR3 comprises 15 residues. V was trimmed by 8 bases and J by 5 bases, leaving 19 bases between them. The CDR3 reads CASGGEGRAYQPQHF. In nucleotides, the CDR3 is TGCGCCAGCGGGGGGGAAGGCAGGGCCTATCAGCCCCAGCATTTT.

This clone is a singleton in its sample. The CDR3 reads CASSLTVTNNNEQFF. The CDR3 DNA sequence: TGTGCCAGCAGCTTAACTGTGACTAATAATAATGAGCAGTTCTTC. This chain connects TRBV7-3 to TRBJ2-1; D is possibly TRBD2 (5 bases). Germline lookup yields CDR1 SGHTA and CDR2 FQGTGA. The V end was cut by 0 bases, the J end by 7 bases, with 13 bases between. The CDR3 runs 15 residues.

J is TRBJ2-3 and V is TRBV27; D is uncertain. The length of the CDR3 is 14 residues. Germline lookup yields CDR1 MNHEY and CDR2 SMNVEV (reference sequence). V was cut by 3 bases and J by 2 bases, with 9 bases left in between. CDR3 bases: TGTGCCAGCAGTTTCGGCCCCTACACAGATACGCAGTATTTT. Translation gives CASSFGPYTDTQYF.